The following is a TCR beta chain sequence with its context. The target of this receptor is not known. The input lacks base qualities; no much larger clone sits a single base away. These data are taken from a study of beta chain features in type 1 diabetes listed by TCRdb under 2018. Some background on the complete study: Mean age, gender distribution, total cell number and subset yield were not different between patients and healthy donors. A total of roughly 100 million sorted cells were examined across all samples, and the number of cells per subset was strongly correlated with RNA yield. In the study, TCRB repertoires of sorted circulating CD4+ T cell subsets from recently diagnosed type 1 diabetes patients were compared with those of matched healthy donors. Whereas all 28 donors provided naive and central memory subsets, regulatory and stem cell-like memory subsets were isolated from just 8 patients and roughly 8 healthy donors. Overall study results and their limits: In all four CD4+ subsets, TCRB CDR3 length was moderately but significantly shorter in type 1 diabetes patients. Because small numbers of individuals were included in the HLA sub-analyses, any influence of HLA type on TCRB rearrangement was left unresolved. Naive, central memory and regulatory TCRB repertoires appeared to be more similar among patients than among healthy donors. At VDJ recombination sites, type 1 diabetes patients had fewer insertions and more deleted nucleotides, which implies abnormalities in thymic rearrangement. Because cDNA rather than genomic DNA was sequenced, highly expressing activated cells could have been over-represented, although no difference in activation and CD3 levels was found between groups. PCR may preferentially amplify shorter templates, but because patient and control samples were amplified and corrected together, any resulting skew would affect both groups equally.

Each donor gave one peripheral blood draw, roughly 0.12 L on average, collected into heparinised tubes. A BD FACSAria II and a panel including CD45RO, CCR7, CD25, CD127, CD95 and CD27 were used to sort naive, central memory, regulatory and stem cell-like memory CD4+ T cells. Every sorted population had a purity above 95%. PBMCs were separated immediately by Lymphoprep density gradient centrifugation and were stained directly, without being cultured. To minimize batch effects, samples were stained and sorted in pairs, one healthy donor with one patient per experiment. The CDR3 runs 15 residues from the cysteine to the phenylalanine. Only the CDR3 DNA stays, 45 bases, in frame from base 1. The junction carries 11 bases between V and J, which are trimmed by 3 bases and 0 bases respectively. CDR1 LNHDA and CDR2 SQIVND were looked up in the germline V gene (reference sequence). The High Capacity cDNA Reverse Transcription Kit was used to reverse transcribe all of the isolated RNA, meaning that expressed TCRB transcripts were what got sequenced. Deep immunoSEQ sequencing was applied to naive, central memory and regulatory T cell samples, giving an average of about 3.7 million total reads per sample. Sorted cells were lysed in RLT buffer and RNA was extracted with DNase-treated RNeasy Micro or Mini kits, depending on cell number. Each cell subset was processed on its own to prevent cross-contamination, while patient and healthy donor samples were processed together. The immunoSEQ multiplex PCR was used to amplify TCRB sequences from cDNA, yielding 87-bp fragments that span the CDR3 region. Sequencing of the amplicons was performed on the Illumina HiSeq platform. Turning to the authors' computational methods: Synthetic template baselines were used to correct PCR bias computationally, reads within Hamming distance 2 were collapsed, and singletons that could not be merged were discarded. Reads were aligned to IMGT to assign V, D and J genes, CDR3 length, and insertions or deletions at six rearrangement sites. Within each subset, clonotype counts were normalized to sorted cell number, and only after that were true diversity and Gini coefficients computed with the tcR R package. The overlap coefficient, calculated on TCRB nucleotide sequences, was used to measure repertoire sharing. Out-of-frame TCRB sequences from naive cells were analyzed to stand in for the pre-selection repertoire. What TCRdb holds here is the immuneACCESS table cut down to in-frame rearrangements. Part of the clones is not present; checked against another copy, under half of the missing clones reflect an unresolved V gene, and the others are unexplained. V, J and clone size are those of that table, while D and trimming were read from the DNA. In this sample the table shows approximately 600,000 clones, around 12% of which occur a single time. The top ten hold about 0.11% of the sample.

This sequence was found in a man aged 30-40 years with type 1 diabetes. Sequenced material: naive CD4+ T cells from blood. According to the study, the label for this sample's cell subset or site signals: true naive CD4+ T cells. This sequence uses TRBV19 and TRBJ1-2; the D segment could be TRBD1, given 6 matching bases. The CDR3 amino acid sequence is: CASSITGTSNYGYTF. The DNA reads TGTGCCAGTAGTATCACAGGGACCTCTAACTATGGCTACACCTTC.